This TCR beta chain was obtained from a study of T cell repertoires in cytomegalovirus infection. TCRdb reprocessed the reads with MiXCR, giving one entry per CDR3 protein. The sample carries 560,000 or so distinct CDR3 sequences, about 15% recorded once. The ends were cut back, 5 bases at V and 6 bases at J, with 16 bases in the middle. Germline values: CDR1 MNHEY, CDR2 SMNVEV (reference sequence). CDR3 size: 14 residues. This TCR derives from a human donor in good health (CMV status not recorded). Some clones in this sample may be carry-over from other donors' samples. This chain connects TRBV27 to TRBJ1-1; D is perhaps TRBD1 (5 bases). Input material: CD8+ T cells from PBMCs. CDR3 nucleotide sequence: TGTGCCAGCAGTGGGGGATTAGACATCTCTGAAGCTTTCTTT. This translates into CASSGGLDISEAFF.